These T cell receptor beta chains were read from a single sample in a study of technical replicates of blood from several donors. The protocol was immunoSEQ multiplex PCR, while the TCRdb copy is restricted to in-frame clones and leaves out a portion. The sample holds just under 45,000 clones, around 96% seen once. Sequenced material: T cells isolated from PBMCs. Receptors originate from a human donor in good health. Both conserved end residues are part of each CDR3. The D gene is left open where the match is weak.

V	J	D	CDR3	DNA
TRBV9	TRBJ2-2	TRBD2	CASSVRGLAGTGELFF	TGTGCCAGCAGCGTACGGGGACTAGCGGGCACCGGGGAGCTGTTTTTT
TRBV4-1	TRBJ1-1	TRBD1	CASIGRGPFTEAFF	TGCGCCAGCATAGGTAGGGGGCCTTTCACTGAAGCTTTCTTT
TRBV5-4	TRBJ2-5	NA	CASSLVQETQYF	TGTGCCAGCAGCTTGGTACAAGAGACCCAGTACTTC
TRBV28	TRBJ2-7	TRBD1	CASRSRQGINYEQYF	TGTGCCAGCAGGTCCAGACAGGGGATAAACTACGAGCAGTACTTC
TRBV7-3	TRBJ1-1	NA	CASKGGTEAFF	TGTGCCAGCAAGGGGGGGACTGAAGCTTTCTTT
TRBV29-1	TRBJ2-7	TRBD1	CSVEDTGAYEQYF	TGCAGCGTTGAAGATACAGGGGCATACGAGCAGTACTTC
TRBV27	TRBJ2-7	TRBD2	CASSLWGGMSYEQYF	TGTGCCAGCAGTTTATGGGGGGGGATGTCCTACGAGCAGTACTTC
TRBV30	TRBJ1-2	TRBD1	CAWSRTGGDYGYTF	TGTGCCTGGAGTCGGACAGGGGGGGACTATGGCTACACCTTC
TRBV30	TRBJ1-1	NA	CAWSLEVAEAFF	TGTGCCTGGAGCCTGGAGGTCGCTGAAGCTTTCTTT
TRBV2	TRBJ1-5	NA	CASILVAAQHF	TGTGCCAGCATACTCGTAGCAGCCCAGCATTTT
TRBV7-2	TRBJ1-1	NA	CASSLAGGAGAEAFF	TGTGCCAGCAGCTTAGCGGGGGGAGCGGGCGCTGAAGCTTTCTTT